The sequence of this T cell receptor beta chain was determined in a study of blood T cell repertoires in COVID-19. About the research overall: T cells, B-cell-depleted T cells, or PBMCs supplied cDNA or gDNA.

The V and J ends lost 3 bases and 3 bases respectively, with 8 bases between them. The V gene's germline CDR1 is MNHNY and CDR2 SVGAGI (reference sequence). The CDR3 contains 14 residues. Under the authors' procedure: From reference gene primer amplification, estimates of nucleated cell counts were derived. Produced via immunoSEQ multiplex PCR; TCRdb's table is partial and in-frame only. V and J calls and clone size come straight from that table; D and trimming were deduced from the DNA. The profile shows about 480,000 clones, approximately 90% of them singletons. What was sequenced was PBMCs or T cells enriched from blood (not recorded which). The chain has TRBV6-6 and TRBJ2-2; D is perhaps TRBD2 (5 bases). The origin of this receptor is a woman under 30 with acute COVID-19. The CDR3 region has the DNA TGTGCCAGCAGTTATTTCGGGGACACCGGGGAGCTGTTTTTT. This sequence encodes CASSYFGDTGELFF.